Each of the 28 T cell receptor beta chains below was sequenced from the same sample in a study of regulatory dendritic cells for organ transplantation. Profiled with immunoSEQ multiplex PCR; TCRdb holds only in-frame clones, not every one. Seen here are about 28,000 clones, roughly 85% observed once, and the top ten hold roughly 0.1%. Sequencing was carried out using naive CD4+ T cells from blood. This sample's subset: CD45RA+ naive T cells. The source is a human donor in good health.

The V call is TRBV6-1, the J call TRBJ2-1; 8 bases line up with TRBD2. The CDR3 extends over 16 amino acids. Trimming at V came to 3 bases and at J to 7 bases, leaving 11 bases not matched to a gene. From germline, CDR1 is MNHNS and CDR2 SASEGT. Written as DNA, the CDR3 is TGTGCCAGCAGTGAGGGCCCTCAGCGGGGGAGAAATGAGCAGTTCTTC. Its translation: CASSEGPQRGRNEQFF.

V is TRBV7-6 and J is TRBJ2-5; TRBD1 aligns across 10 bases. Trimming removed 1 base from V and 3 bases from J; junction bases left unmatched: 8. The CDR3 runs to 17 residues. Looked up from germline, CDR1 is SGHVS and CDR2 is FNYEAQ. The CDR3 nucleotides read TGTGCCAGCAGCTTAGACCCGGGACAGGGGATCGAAGAGACCCAGTACTTC. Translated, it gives CASSLDPGQGIEETQYF.

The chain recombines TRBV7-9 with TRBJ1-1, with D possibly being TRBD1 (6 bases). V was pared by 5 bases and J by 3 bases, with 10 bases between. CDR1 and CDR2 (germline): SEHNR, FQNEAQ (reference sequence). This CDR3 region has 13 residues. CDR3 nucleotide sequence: TGTGCCAGCAGCGGACAGCCGTACACTGAAGCTTTCTTT. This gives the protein CASSGQPYTEAFF.

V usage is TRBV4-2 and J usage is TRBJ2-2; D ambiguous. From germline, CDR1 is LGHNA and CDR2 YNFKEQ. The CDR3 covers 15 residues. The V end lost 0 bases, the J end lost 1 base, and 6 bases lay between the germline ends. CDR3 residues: CASSQEPGNTGELFF. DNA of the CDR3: TGTGCCAGCAGCCAAGAACCGGGGAACACCGGGGAGCTGTTTTTT.

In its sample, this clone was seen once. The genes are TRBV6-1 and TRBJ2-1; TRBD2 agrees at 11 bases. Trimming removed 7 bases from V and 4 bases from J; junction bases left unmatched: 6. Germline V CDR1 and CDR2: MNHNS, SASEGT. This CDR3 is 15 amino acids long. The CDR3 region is CASTLTSGAYNEQFF. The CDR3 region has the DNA TGTGCCAGCACCTTGACTAGCGGGGCTTACAATGAGCAGTTCTTC.

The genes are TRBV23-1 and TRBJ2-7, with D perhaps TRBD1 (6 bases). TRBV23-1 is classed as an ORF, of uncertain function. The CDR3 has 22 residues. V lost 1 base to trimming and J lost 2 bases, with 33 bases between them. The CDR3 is CASSQLECEDRVPDRTPYEQYF. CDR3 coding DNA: TGCGCCAGCAGTCAATTAGAGTGCGAGGACAGAGTTCCAGACCGCACCCCCTACGAGCAGTACTTC.

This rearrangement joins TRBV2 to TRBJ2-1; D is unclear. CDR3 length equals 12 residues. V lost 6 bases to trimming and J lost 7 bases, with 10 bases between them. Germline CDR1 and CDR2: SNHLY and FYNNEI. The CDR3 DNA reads TGTGCCAGCAGCGGAGAGAGAAATGAGCAGTTCTTC. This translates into CASSGERNEQFF.

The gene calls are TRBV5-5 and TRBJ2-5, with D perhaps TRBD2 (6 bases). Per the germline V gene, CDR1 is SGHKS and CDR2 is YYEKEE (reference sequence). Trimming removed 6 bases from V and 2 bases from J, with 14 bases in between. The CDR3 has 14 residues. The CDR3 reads CASIVIGGQETQYF. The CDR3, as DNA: TGTGCCAGCATCGTGATTGGGGGGCAAGAGACCCAGTACTTC.

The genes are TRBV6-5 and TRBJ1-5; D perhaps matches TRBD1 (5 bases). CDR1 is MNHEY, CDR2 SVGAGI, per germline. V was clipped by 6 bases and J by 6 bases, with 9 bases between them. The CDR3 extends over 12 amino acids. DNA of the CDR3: TGTGCCAGCAGGGGGCTAGGTCAGCCCCAGCATTTT. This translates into CASRGLGQPQHF.

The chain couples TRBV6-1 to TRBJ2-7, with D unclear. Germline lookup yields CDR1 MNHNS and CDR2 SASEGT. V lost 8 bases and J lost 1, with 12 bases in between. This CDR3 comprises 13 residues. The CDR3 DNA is TGTGCCAGCCACATCGGGTCATCCTACGAGCAGTACTTC. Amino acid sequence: CASHIGSSYEQYF.

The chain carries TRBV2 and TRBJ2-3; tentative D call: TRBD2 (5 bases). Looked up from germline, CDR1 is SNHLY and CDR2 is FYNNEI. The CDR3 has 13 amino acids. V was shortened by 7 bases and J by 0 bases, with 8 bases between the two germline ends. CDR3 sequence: CASMGGSTDTQYF. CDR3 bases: TGTGCCAGCATGGGCGGGAGCACAGATACGCAGTATTTT. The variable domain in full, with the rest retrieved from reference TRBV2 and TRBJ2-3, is EPEVTQTPSHQVTQMGQEVILRCVPISNHLYFYWYRQILGQKVEFLVSFYNNEISEKSEIFDDQFSVERPDGSNFTLKIRSTKLEDSAMYFCASMGGSTDTQYFGPGTRLTVL.

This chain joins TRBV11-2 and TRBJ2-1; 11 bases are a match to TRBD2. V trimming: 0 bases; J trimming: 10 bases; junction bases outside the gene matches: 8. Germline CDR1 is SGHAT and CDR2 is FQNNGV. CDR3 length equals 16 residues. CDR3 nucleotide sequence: TGTGCCAGCAGCTTAGAATGGCTAGCGGGGGGCGGGGAGCAGTTCTTC. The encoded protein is CASSLEWLAGGGEQFF.

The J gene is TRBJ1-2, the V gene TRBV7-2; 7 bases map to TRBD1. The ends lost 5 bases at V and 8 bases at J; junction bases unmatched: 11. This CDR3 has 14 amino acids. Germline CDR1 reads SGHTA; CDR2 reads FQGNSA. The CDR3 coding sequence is TGTGCCAGCAGCATACATAAGGGGGCGGAGGGCTACACCTTC. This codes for CASSIHKGAEGYTF.

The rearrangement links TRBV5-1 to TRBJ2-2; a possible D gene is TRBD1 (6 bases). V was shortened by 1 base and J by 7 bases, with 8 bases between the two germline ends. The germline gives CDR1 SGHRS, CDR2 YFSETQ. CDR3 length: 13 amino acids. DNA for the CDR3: TGCGCCAGCAGCTTGAGGGGGAACGGGGAGCTGTTTTTT. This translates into CASSLRGNGELFF.

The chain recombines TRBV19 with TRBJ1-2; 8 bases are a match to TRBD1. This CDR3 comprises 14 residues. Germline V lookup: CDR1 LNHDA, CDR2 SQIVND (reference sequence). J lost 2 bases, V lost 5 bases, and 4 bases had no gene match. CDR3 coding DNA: TGTGCCAGTAGTTCCTGGACAGGGAACTATGGCTACACCTTC. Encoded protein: CASSSWTGNYGYTF.

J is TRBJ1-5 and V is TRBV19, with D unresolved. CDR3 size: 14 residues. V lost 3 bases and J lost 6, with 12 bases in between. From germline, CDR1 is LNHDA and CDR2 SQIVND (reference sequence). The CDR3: CASSIRSSIQPQHF. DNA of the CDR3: TGTGCCAGTAGTATCAGAAGTTCAATTCAGCCCCAGCATTTT.

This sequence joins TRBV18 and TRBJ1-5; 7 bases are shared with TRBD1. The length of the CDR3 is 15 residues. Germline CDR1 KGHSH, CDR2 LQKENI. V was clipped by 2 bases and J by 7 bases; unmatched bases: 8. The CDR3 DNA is TGTGCCAGCTCACCAATCGACAGGGCAGGGCAGCCCCAGCATTTT. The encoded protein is CASSPIDRAGQPQHF.

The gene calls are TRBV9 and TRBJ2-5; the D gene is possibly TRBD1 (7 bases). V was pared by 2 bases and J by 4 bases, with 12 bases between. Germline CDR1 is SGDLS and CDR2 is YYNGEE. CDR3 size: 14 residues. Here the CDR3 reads CASSVQGGGETQYF. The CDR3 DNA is TGTGCCAGCAGCGTCCAGGGGGGTGGAGAGACCCAGTACTTC.

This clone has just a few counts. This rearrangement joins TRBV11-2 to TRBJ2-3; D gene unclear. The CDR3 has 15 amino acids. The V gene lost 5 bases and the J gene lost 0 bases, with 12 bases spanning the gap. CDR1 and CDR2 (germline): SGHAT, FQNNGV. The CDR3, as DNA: TGTGCCAGCAGCCAACGTGGGCCTAGCACAGATACGCAGTATTTT. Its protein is CASSQRGPSTDTQYF. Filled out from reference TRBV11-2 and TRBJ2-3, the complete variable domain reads EAGVAQSPRYKIIEKRQSVAFWCNPISGHATLYWYQQILGQGPKLLIQFQNNGVVDDSQLPKDRFSAERLKGVDSTLKIQPAKLEDSAVYLCASSQRGPSTDTQYFGPGTRLTVL.

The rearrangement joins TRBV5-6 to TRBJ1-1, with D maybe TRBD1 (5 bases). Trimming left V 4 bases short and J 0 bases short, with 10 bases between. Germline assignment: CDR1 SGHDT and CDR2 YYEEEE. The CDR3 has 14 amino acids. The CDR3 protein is CASSLGRVNTEAFF. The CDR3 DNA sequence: TGTGCCAGCAGCCTTGGCAGGGTGAACACTGAAGCTTTCTTT.

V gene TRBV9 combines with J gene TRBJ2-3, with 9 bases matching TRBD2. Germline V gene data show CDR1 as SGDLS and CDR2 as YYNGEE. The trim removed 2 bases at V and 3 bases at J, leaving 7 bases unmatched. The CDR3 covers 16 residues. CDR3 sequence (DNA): TGTGCCAGCAGCGTTCGTCCTAGCGGGGAAACAGATACGCAGTATTTT. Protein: CASSVRPSGETDTQYF.

CDR3 sequence (DNA): TGTGCCAGTAGTATACAGGCTAGCACAGATACGCAGTATTTT. It codes for CASSIQASTDTQYF. This chain connects TRBV19 to TRBJ2-3; D remains unclear. Trimming removed 2 bases at V and 0 bases at J, with 6 bases between. Germline CDR1 reads LNHDA; CDR2 reads SQIVND (reference sequence). This CDR3 has 14 residues. The variable domain in full, completed from reference TRBV19 and TRBJ2-3, reads DGGITQSPKYLFRKEGQNVTLSCEQNLNHDAMYWYRQDPGQGLRLIYYSQIVNDFQKGDIAEGYSVSREKKESFPLTVTSAQKNPTAFYLCASSIQASTDTQYFGPGTRLTVL.

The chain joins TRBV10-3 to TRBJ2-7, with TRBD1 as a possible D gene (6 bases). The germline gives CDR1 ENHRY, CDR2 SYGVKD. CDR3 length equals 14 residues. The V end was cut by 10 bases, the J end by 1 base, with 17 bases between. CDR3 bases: TGTGCCACCAACGCCGGGACAAGTTCCTACGAGCAGTACTTC. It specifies CATNAGTSSYEQYF.

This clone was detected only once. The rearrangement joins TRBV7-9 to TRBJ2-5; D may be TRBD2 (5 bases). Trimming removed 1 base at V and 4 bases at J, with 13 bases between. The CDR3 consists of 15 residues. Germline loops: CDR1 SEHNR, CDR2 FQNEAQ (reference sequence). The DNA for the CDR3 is TGTGCCAGCAGCTTAGGGCGTGAGGGTCGAGAGACCCAGTACTTC. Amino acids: CASSLGREGRETQYF.

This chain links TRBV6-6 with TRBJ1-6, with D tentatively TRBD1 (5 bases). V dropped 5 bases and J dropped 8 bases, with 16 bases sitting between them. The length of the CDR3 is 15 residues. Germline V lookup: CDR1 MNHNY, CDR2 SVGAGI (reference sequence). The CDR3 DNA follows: TGTGCCAGCAGTAGGTCCGGGCCGGGGGATTCACCCCTCCACTTT. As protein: CASSRSGPGDSPLHF.

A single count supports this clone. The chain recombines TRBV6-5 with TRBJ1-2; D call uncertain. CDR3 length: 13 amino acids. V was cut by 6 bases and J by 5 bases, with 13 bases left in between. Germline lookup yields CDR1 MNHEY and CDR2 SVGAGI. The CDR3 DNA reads TGTGCCAGCAGCCTCGGTCCCCTTTATGGCTACACCTTC. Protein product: CASSLGPLYGYTF.

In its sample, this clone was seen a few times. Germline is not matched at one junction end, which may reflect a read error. The CDR3 region is CSAGLGTADF. The CDR3 DNA sequence: TGCAGTGCTGGACTCGGGACAGCCGACTTC. V and J are TRBV20-1 and TRBJ1-2, with 7 bases matching TRBD1. The CDR3 sequence is 10 residues long. CDR1 is DFQATT, CDR2 SNEGSKA, per germline (reference sequence).

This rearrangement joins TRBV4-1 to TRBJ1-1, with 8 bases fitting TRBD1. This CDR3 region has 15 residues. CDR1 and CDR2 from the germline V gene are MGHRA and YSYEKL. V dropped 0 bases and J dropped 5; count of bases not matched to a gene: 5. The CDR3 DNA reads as TGCGCCAGCAGCCAAGATACAGGGGGATGGACTGAAGCTTTCTTT. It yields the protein CASSQDTGGWTEAFF.